Listed below are T cell receptor beta chains from one sample, sequenced in a study of blood T cells in healthy people across ages. A single record per CDR3 protein comes from TCRdb applying MiXCR to the 5' RACE reads. This table has around 800,000 distinct CDR3 sequences, 55% to 65% appearing once. Sequencing was performed on blood. The receptors come from a man younger than 45 in good health. Both conserved end residues are part of each CDR3. A D gene is named only where the DNA matches it firmly. Clone size is not always given. Where it is, it says once, few, many or a class for expanded clones.

>TRBD1|TRBV4-2|TRBJ2-7|few
TGTGCCAGCAGCCAAGAAACAGGGGGCTCCTACGAGCAGTACTTC
CASSQETGGSYEQYF
>-|TRBV9|TRBJ2-4|few
TGTGCCAGCAGCGGGGGGACGGAGCAGTACTTC
CASSGGTEQYF
>-|TRBV29-1|TRBJ2-7|few
TGCAGCGTTGAAAGGGGGACCCACGAGCAGTACTTC
CSVERGTHEQYF
>-|TRBV25-1|TRBJ1-2|once
TGTGCCAGCAGTGAAGTGGATGGCTACACCTTC
CASSEVDGYTF
>-|TRBV20-1|TRBJ2-7|-
TGCAGTGCTAGAGTAATAGGCTACGAGCAGTACTTC
CSARVIGYEQYF
>-|TRBV7-2|TRBJ1-1|-
TGTGCCAGCAGCTTAACAGCTATTAACACTGAAGCTTTCTTT
CASSLTAINTEAFF
>-|TRBV10-3|TRBJ2-3|-
TGTGCCATCAGTGAAGAAAGGGTCACAGATACGCAGTATTTT
CAISEERVTDTQYF
>-|TRBV9|TRBJ2-6|-
TGTGCCAGCAGCGTAGACGGGGGCTCGGCCAACGTCCTGACTTTC
CASSVDGGSANVLTF
>-|TRBV9|TRBJ2-1|-
TGTGCCAGCAGCGTTGCCACAAACAATGAGCAGTTCTTC
CASSVATNNEQFF
>-|TRBV30|TRBJ2-1|-
TGTGCCTCCCGGGACCGGCACAATGAGCAGTTCTTC
CASRDRHNEQFF
>-|TRBV9|TRBJ2-3|-
TGTGCCAGCAGCGTAGTGAAAGGAGACACAGATACGCAGTATTTT
CASSVVKGDTDTQYF
>TRBD2|TRBV20-1|TRBJ2-5|-
TGCAGTGCTAGGACTAGCAATGAGCAGTACTTC
CSARTSNEQYF
>TRBD2|TRBV6-2/TRBV6-3|TRBJ2-1|few
TGTGCCAGCAGTGGACTAGCGGACTACAATGAGCAGTTCTTC
CASSGLADYNEQFF
>TRBD1|TRBV4-2|TRBJ2-7|-
TGTGCCAGCAGCCAAGATATGAGACAGGGGCTCTACGAGCAGTACTTC
CASSQDMRQGLYEQYF
>TRBD1|TRBV29-1|TRBJ1-1|-
TGCAGCGTTGCCGGACAGGGTGGAAACGTGAACACTGAAGCTTTCTTT
CSVAGQGGNVNTEAFF
>TRBD2|TRBV6-5|TRBJ2-1|-
TGTGCCAGCAGTTACTCCCCCCGGGGGGGCCGGAATGAGCAGTTCTTC
CASSYSPRGGRNEQFF
>TRBD1|TRBV4-2|TRBJ1-2|-
TGTGCCAGCAGCCAAGACCAGGGGGATGGCTACACCTTC
CASSQDQGDGYTF
>-|TRBV28|TRBJ1-1|-
TGTGCCAGCAGTCCTCTCGGAGCATGGACTGAAGCTTTCTTT
CASSPLGAWTEAFF
>-|TRBV30|TRBJ1-2|-
TGTGCCTGGGCGGACTTGGGCAGTAACTATGGCTACACCTTC
CAWADLGSNYGYTF
>TRBD1|TRBV14|TRBJ2-3|-
TGTGCCAGCAGCCGGGACAGGGTAGATACGCAGTATTTT
CASSRDRVDTQYF
>-|TRBV12-3/TRBV12-4|TRBJ2-5|-
TGTGCCAGCAGTTTAGAGGGGCCCCGGGAGACCCAGTACTTC
CASSLEGPRETQYF
>-|TRBV29-1|TRBJ2-1|few
TGCAGCGTTGGATCGGGTCTCAGGGCTTACAATGAGCAGTTCTTC
CSVGSGLRAYNEQFF
>TRBD1|TRBV20-1|TRBJ2-7|-
TGCAGTCTACAGGGGGCGATCGACGAGCAGTACTTC
CSLQGAIDEQYF
>-|TRBV5-1|TRBJ2-5|-
TGCGCCAGCAGCGGTATCCCAGAGGGCCAAGAGACCCAGTACTTC
CASSGIPEGQETQYF
>-|TRBV2|TRBJ2-3|once
TGTGCCAGCAGCCAACAGGGCACGCAGTATTTT
CASSQQGTQYF
>-|TRBV6-6|TRBJ1-2|-
TGTGCCAGCAGTCCCACTAGCGACTATGGCTACACCTTC
CASSPTSDYGYTF
>TRBD2|TRBV7-2|TRBJ2-5|-
TGTGCCAGCAGAGGCGGGAGGGCTCAAGAGACCCAGTACTTC
CASRGGRAQETQYF
>-|TRBV6-6|TRBJ1-2|few
TGTGCCAGCAGTTACTCCGACAAGGGGGGCTCTGGCTACACCTTC
CASSYSDKGGSGYTF
>-|TRBV24-1|TRBJ2-2|-
TGTGCCGCCAGGGACTCCCGGAGGGCCGGGGAGCTGTTTTTT
CAARDSRRAGELFF
>-|TRBV6-6|TRBJ2-1|-
TGTGCCAGCAGTTACTCGCTCCGGACAGCCTACAATGAGCAGTTCTTC
CASSYSLRTAYNEQFF
>TRBD1|TRBV5-1|TRBJ1-1|-
TGCGCCAGCAGCCAGACAGGGATGAACACTGAAGCTTTCTTT
CASSQTGMNTEAFF
>-|TRBV4-1|TRBJ2-5|-
TGCGCCAGCAGCCTCCACCTTACTAGGGGGGGGCCGGGAGAGACCCAGTACTTC
CASSLHLTRGGPGETQYF
>-|TRBV25-1|TRBJ1-1|few
TGTGCCAGCAGTGACAGTATTGAAGCTTTCTTT
CASSDSIEAFF
>-|TRBV21-1|TRBJ2-1|few
TGTGCCAGCAGCAAAGGCCGGACAGGGTCCGGGCAGACCTACAATGAGCAGTTCTTC
CASSKGRTGSGQTYNEQFF
>TRBD2|TRBV20-1|TRBJ2-4|-
TGCAGTGCTAGAGATGAGCCTAGCGGGGGAAGATACATTCAGTACTTC
CSARDEPSGGRYIQYF